This is a list of T cell receptor beta chains from one sample in a study of pediatric ulcerative colitis. Sequencing used immunoSEQ multiplex PCR; TCRdb keeps in-frame clones, though not all of them. Found here are around 10,000 clones, 80% to 90% of them singletons; the top ten hold under 9%. Sequenced material: blood. These receptor sequences come from a girl between 5 and 17 years old with moderate ulcerative colitis. The CDR3 runs from the conserved cysteine through the conserved F or W. Fields, in order: CDR3 length, D gene, clone size, V gene, J gene, CDR3 DNA, CDR3 protein. The D gene is left open where the match is weak. Where a row states a size, it is once, few, many or the class of an expanded clone; other rows omit it.

16,NA,NA,TRBV4-1,TRBJ1-2,TGCGCCAGCAGCCGGGGGAGACAGGCCCAAATCAGGGGCTACACCTTC,CASSRGRQAQIRGYTF
13,NA,few,TRBV6-4,TRBJ2-1,TGTGCCAGCAGTGACTCGGACTACAATGAGCAGTTCTTC,CASSDSDYNEQFF
15,NA,NA,TRBV15,TRBJ2-7,TGTGCCACCAGCAGACCCGGGACCGCCTCCTCCGAGCAGTACTTC,CATSRPGTASSEQYF
20,TRBD1,NA,TRBV11-3,TRBJ2-7,TGTGCCAGCAGCTGGCACACTTGGGGGTCGCGGGACAGGGGTCTGGACGAGCAGTACTTC,CASSWHTWGSRDRGLDEQYF
15,NA,NA,TRBV14,TRBJ1-4,TGTGCCAGCAGCCAAGATCTCGGGGCTAATGAAAAACTGTTTTTT,CASSQDLGANEKLFF
15,TRBD2,NA,TRBV7-6,TRBJ2-7,TGTGCCAGCAGCTCCCCGACTAGCGGGCCCTACGAGCAGTACTTC,CASSSPTSGPYEQYF
15,TRBD2,once,TRBV27,TRBJ2-4,TGTGCCAGCAGTTTAAATAGCGGGTCGGGGAACATTCAGTACTTC,CASSLNSGSGNIQYF
14,TRBD1,NA,TRBV9,TRBJ2-7,TGTGCCAGCAGCGTAGCCGGGACAGGGTACGAGCAGTACTTC,CASSVAGTGYEQYF
15,NA,once,TRBV15,TRBJ2-5,TGTGCCACCAGCGAAGACCCGGGACATAGTAGGGCCCAGTACTTC,CATSEDPGHSRAQYF
15,NA,NA,TRBV5-5,TRBJ1-1,TGTGCCAGCAGCTTTTCCCCCGGTGGGGCTGCTGAAGCTTTCTTT,CASSFSPGGAAEAFF
16,NA,NA,TRBV18,TRBJ2-5,TGTGCCAGCTCACCACCGGGGTTGGGCCCCAAAGAGACCCAGTACTTC,CASSPPGLGPKETQYF
15,NA,NA,TRBV9,TRBJ1-1,TGTGCCAGCAGCGCGAAGGGGGAGGGGAGCACTGAAGCTTTCTTT,CASSAKGEGSTEAFF
13,NA,NA,TRBV5-1,TRBJ1-4,TGCGCCAGCAGCTTGGGGACGAATGAAAAACTGTTTTTT,CASSLGTNEKLFF
14,NA,NA,TRBV7-3,TRBJ1-1,TGTGCCAGCAGCTTAGGAGCGATGAACACTGAAGCTTTCTTT,CASSLGAMNTEAFF
15,NA,NA,TRBV29-1,TRBJ2-5,TGCAGCGTTGACCTCCTCTCCGCCTACCAAGAGACCCAGTACTTC,CSVDLLSAYQETQYF
14,TRBD1,NA,TRBV4-1,TRBJ1-1,TGCGCCAGCAGCCAGGACGGGACAGGTAGAGAGGCTTTCTTT,CASSQDGTGREAFF
15,NA,NA,TRBV19,TRBJ1-4,TGTGCCAGTAGTATAATTGGCGGGCGGACTGAAAAACTGTTTTTT,CASSIIGGRTEKLFF
15,TRBD2,NA,TRBV2,TRBJ2-5,TGTGCCACCTCGGGAGGGACTAGCGGGGGGGCGAATCAGTACTTC,CATSGGTSGGANQYF
12,NA,NA,TRBV29-1,TRBJ2-3,TGCAGCGTTGACAAGGGAACAGATACGCAGTATTTT,CSVDKGTDTQYF
16,TRBD1,NA,TRBV7-8,TRBJ1-5,TGTGCCAGCAGCTTAGAGGGACAGTATAGCAATCAGCCCCAGCATTTT,CASSLEGQYSNQPQHF
15,NA,NA,TRBV28,TRBJ1-2,TGTGCCAGCAGACCTCCTCGAGACTCGATCCATGGCTACACCTTC,CASRPPRDSIHGYTF
15,NA,once,TRBV19,TRBJ2-5,TGTGCCAGTAGTATCTTGGGAACTCCCCAAGAGACCCAGTACTTC,CASSILGTPQETQYF
22,TRBD2,NA,TRBV7-8,TRBJ2-3,TGTGCCAGCAGCTATTATTTTTGGGGGGACGGATCTAGCGGGCATCACCAAGATACGCAGTATTTT,CASSYYFWGDGSSGHHQDTQYF
16,TRBD2,once,TRBV9,TRBJ2-2,TGTGCCAGCAGCGTAGCTGCGGGGGGGCCCACCGGGGAGCTGTTTTTT,CASSVAAGGPTGELFF
16,NA,NA,TRBV6-1,TRBJ1-1,TGTGCCAGCAGTCAAGGGGTAGGGGACGGCCGCACTGAAGCTTTCTTT,CASSQGVGDGRTEAFF
16,NA,NA,TRBV7-9,TRBJ2-7,TGTGCCAGCAGCTTAAGGGGGGACAGCTGGGGCTACGAGCAGTACTTC,CASSLRGDSWGYEQYF
14,NA,NA,TRBV7-9,TRBJ1-1,TGTGCCAGCAGCCTCCCTGACGGATACACTGAAGCTTTCTTT,CASSLPDGYTEAFF